The 6 T cell receptor beta chains below were found in one sample sequenced in a study of blood T cell repertoires in COVID-19. Generated by immunoSEQ multiplex PCR, the TCRdb table keeps only in-frame clones and is missing some. The sample gives approximately 260,000 clones, about 90% of which show up once; less than 2.5% is in the top ten. Sample: PBMCs or T cells enriched from blood (not recorded which). The receptors originated from a woman between 18 and 29 years old who had recovered from COVID-19.

V usage is TRBV3-1 (or the pseudogene TRBV3-2) and J usage is TRBJ1-1; D is ambiguous. The germline V gene has CDR1 LGHDT and CDR2 YNNKEL (reference sequence). Trimming took off 1 base at V and 8 bases at J, with 11 bases between the two ends. CDR3 size: 13 residues. CDR3 DNA sequence: TGTGCCAGCAGCCAAGCGATGAGGTCGGAAGCTTTCTTT. It is translated as CASSQAMRSEAFF.

V is TRBV15 and J is TRBJ1-1; D is perhaps TRBD1 (5 bases). Germline values: CDR1 LNHNV, CDR2 YYDKDF (reference sequence). Trimming stripped 1 base from V and 1 base from J, with 13 bases between. The CDR3 runs to 16 residues. CDR3: CATSRGGALQNTEAFF. CDR3 in DNA: TGTGCCACCAGCAGAGGCGGGGCTCTCCAGAACACTGAAGCTTTCTTT.

This clone came up once. The V call is TRBV7-6, the J call TRBJ1-4, with a possible D match to TRBD1 (5 bases). This CDR3 spans 15 amino acids. The germline V and J ends were trimmed by 5 bases and 4 bases, with 14 bases remaining between them. Germline values: CDR1 SGHVS, CDR2 FNYEAQ. The CDR3 bases are TGTGCCAGCAGCCCCGCGGGACGGGGTAATGAAAAACTGTTTTTT. It codes for CASSPAGRGNEKLFF.

CDR3 coding DNA: TGCAGCGGGGCGGTGCCCGGGGGAAACACTGAAGCTTTCTTT. Translating it yields CSGAVPGGNTEAFF. The rearrangement uses TRBV29-1 and TRBJ1-1, with a tentative D call TRBD1 (5 bases). The germline V gene has CDR1 SQVTM and CDR2 ANQGSEA. V was shortened by 7 bases and J by 2 bases, with 17 bases between the two germline ends. The CDR3 is 14 residues long.

This clone was seen only a few times. The J gene is TRBJ1-5, the V gene TRBV2; 7 bases line up with TRBD1. Losses at the gene ends were 6 bases for V and 7 bases for J; bases not matched to a gene: 9. Looked up from germline, CDR1 is SNHLY and CDR2 is FYNNEI. This CDR3 is 14 amino acids long. The CDR3 DNA is TGTGCCAGCAGCAGTACAGGGGAAGGACAGCCCCAGCATTTT. Translation: CASSSTGEGQPQHF.

The chain has TRBV5-4 and TRBJ2-3; perhaps TRBD1 as D (6 bases). The germline gives CDR1 SGHNT, CDR2 YYREEE (reference sequence). V lost 7 bases and J 1 base, leaving 19 bases between the germline ends. The CDR3 spans 16 residues. The CDR3 is CASGSLANRGTDTQYF. CDR3 sequence (DNA): TGTGCCAGCGGTTCACTGGCAAACAGGGGCACAGATACGCAGTATTTT.